This T cell receptor beta chain comes out of a study of blood T cell repertoires in COVID-19. Germline V lookup: CDR1 LNHNV, CDR2 YYDKDF (reference sequence). The CDR3 is 16 residues long. Losses at the gene ends were 1 base for V and 6 bases for J; bases not matched to a gene: 9. Some clones are missing from TCRdb's copy, which holds only in-frame ones; the method was immunoSEQ multiplex PCR. The table lists roughly 63,000 clones, about 91% of them singletons. This TCR was sampled from a man aged 45-60 years with active COVID-19. The chain joins TRBV15 to TRBJ2-1; 7 bases are a match to TRBD2. Sample: peripheral blood. DNA for the CDR3: TGTGCCACCAGCAGAGTTACGGCGGGGGTCTTCAATGAGCAGTTCTTC. It specifies CATSRVTAGVFNEQFF.